These 22 T cell receptor beta chains were sequenced from one sample in a study of post-analysis software for immune sequencing data. TCR beta cDNA libraries had unique molecular identifiers. A single record per CDR3 protein comes from TCRdb applying MiXCR to the PCR reads. The table has about 500,000 distinct CDR3 sequences, under 55% seen once. What these receptors recognize is not known. Whole-study findings and limits: Among 5 or 6 TRBV segments more frequent in patients than controls were TRBV5-6, TRBV5-1 and TRBV20-1.

The sample taken for sequencing was blood. These receptors were collected from a girl aged 10 to 17 with multiple sclerosis.

This clonotype occurred once. CDR3 in DNA: TGTGCCAGCAGGCGGGCTAGCGTCCACGAGCAGTACTTC. Amino acid sequence: CASRRASVHEQYF. The gene calls are TRBV3-1 and TRBJ2-7; a possible D gene is TRBD2 (6 bases). Trimming took off 6 bases at V and 5 bases at J, with 14 bases between the two ends. The CDR3 is made up of 13 amino acids. Germline lookup yields CDR1 LGHDT and CDR2 YNNKEL (reference sequence).

This clonotype was observed a handful of times. The J gene is TRBJ2-1, the V gene TRBV14; 9 nucleotides align to TRBD2. CDR1 is SGHDN and CDR2 is FVKESK in the germline V gene. The length of the CDR3 is 17 residues. After removal of 1 base from V and 4 bases from J, the junction contained 8 bases not matched to a gene. The CDR3 sequence: CASSQVGGLAGYNEQFF. The DNA of the CDR3 is TGTGCCAGCAGCCAAGTGGGCGGTCTAGCGGGATACAATGAGCAGTTCTTC.

This clonotype has a handful of counts. The V and J genes are TRBV15 and TRBJ2-5, with a tentative D call TRBD2 (6 bases). The germline V and J ends were trimmed by 6 bases and 5 bases, with 13 bases remaining between them. CDR3 size: 13 residues. Germline V gives CDR1 LNHNV, CDR2 YYDKDF (reference sequence). CDR3: CATSGGLLETQYF. CDR3 bases: TGTGCCACCAGTGGAGGGCTGCTGGAGACCCAGTACTTC.

The chain carries TRBV5-1 and TRBJ2-1; 7 nucleotides agree with TRBD2. Germline V gene lookup returns CDR1 SGHRS and CDR2 YFSETQ. Trimming at V came to 4 bases and at J to 0 bases, leaving 7 bases not matched to a gene. The CDR3 covers 16 residues. The CDR3 bases are TGCGCCAGCAGCCTGATGGCTAGCGGCTCCTACAATGAGCAGTTCTTC. Its protein is CASSLMASGSYNEQFF.

The chain couples TRBV6-1 to TRBJ2-7; D is uncertain. Trimming shortened V by 3 bases and J by 0 bases, and 12 bases separated the two germline ends. Germline values: CDR1 MNHNS, CDR2 SASEGT. CDR3 size: 15 residues. The CDR3: CASSDRPEHSYEQYF. The CDR3 coding sequence is TGTGCCAGCAGTGACCGACCTGAACACTCCTACGAGCAGTACTTC.

Only a few counts were recorded for this clonotype. V gene TRBV10-3 combines with J gene TRBJ2-7; 10 bases fit TRBD1. The CDR3 length is 17 residues. The junction had 11 bases not matched to a gene; V was cut back by 5 bases and J by 1 base. Germline V gene data show CDR1 as ENHRY and CDR2 as SYGVKD. The CDR3 sequence: CAISPGQGIVGSYEQYF. CDR3 coding DNA: TGTGCCATCAGTCCGGGACAGGGGATCGTAGGGTCCTACGAGCAGTACTTC.

This clonotype was observed a handful of times. The CDR3 spells CASSFRTSGADVDEQFF. The CDR3 DNA reads TGTGCCAGCAGCTTCCGGACTAGCGGGGCGGACGTGGATGAGCAGTTCTTC. The chain has TRBV7-3 and TRBJ2-1; 12 bases line up with TRBD2. The germline V gene encodes CDR1 SGHTA and CDR2 FQGTGA. V shed 3 bases, J shed 8 bases, and the junction held 11 bases outside the gene matches. This CDR3 is 17 amino acids long. The full variable domain, in which reference TRBV7-3 and TRBJ2-1 provide the parts outside the CDR3, is GAGVSQTPSNKVTEKGKYVELRCDPISGHTALYWYRQSLGQGPEFLIYFQGTGAADDSGLPNDRFFAVRPEGSVSTLKIQRTERGDSAVYLCASSFRTSGADVDEQFFGPGTRLTVL.

On this clonotype itself: Compared with germline, one end of the junction differs, possibly owing to a read error. The chain uses TRBV6-5 and TRBJ2-4; TRBD2 is a possible D gene (6 bases). Germline CDR1 MNHEY, CDR2 SVGAGI. The CDR3 is 15 residues long. The CDR3 loop reads CASRTDLLAENIQYF. As DNA, the CDR3 is TGTGCCAGCAGGACTGATCTACTAGCCGAAAACATTCAGTACTTC.

The J gene is TRBJ2-5, the V gene TRBV11-1, with 8 bases fitting TRBD1. The germline gives CDR1 SGHAT, CDR2 FQDESV (reference sequence). The CDR3 runs 15 residues. After removal of 2 bases from V and 5 bases from J, the junction contained 7 bases not matched to a gene. The CDR3 sequence: CASSLRRTGRETQYF. For the CDR3, the DNA is TGTGCCAGCAGCTTACGCCGGACAGGGAGGGAGACCCAGTACTTC. Full variable domain (missing parts from reference TRBV11-1 and TRBJ2-5): EAEVAQSPRYKITEKSQAVAFWCDPISGHATLYWYRQILGQGPELLVQFQDESVVDDSQLPKDRFSAERLKGVDSTLKIQPAELGDSAMYLCASSLRRTGRETQYFGPGTRLLVL.

The chain couples TRBV20-1 to TRBJ1-6; no clear D gene. Trimming took 6 bases from V and 8 from J, leaving 11 bases between them. Germline loops: CDR1 DFQATT, CDR2 SNEGSKA (reference sequence). This CDR3 comprises 12 residues. Written as DNA, the CDR3 is TGCAGTGCGGTCAGGCCGGATTCACCCCTCCACTTT. It translates to CSAVRPDSPLHF.

The chain joins TRBV13 to TRBJ1-6, with TRBD1 identical over 9 bases. CDR3 size: 14 residues. Germline loops: CDR1 PRHDT, CDR2 FYEKMQ (reference sequence). Losses at the gene ends were 4 bases for V and 10 bases for J; bases not matched to a gene: 5. The CDR3 coding sequence is TGTGCCAGCAGCTGGGGACAGGGAGAATCACCCCTCCACTTT. As protein: CASSWGQGESPLHF.

This clonotype was recorded a few times. As DNA, the CDR3 is TGCAGCGTTGAAGAGTCCAGGGGAGACATTCAGTACTTC. Protein sequence: CSVEESRGDIQYF. V is TRBV29-1 and J is TRBJ2-4, with a tentative D call TRBD1 (6 bases). Germline V CDR1 and CDR2: SQVTM, ANQGSEA. Trimming cost V 0 bases and J 8 bases, with 11 bases left between them. The CDR3 has 13 residues.

The sample holds a few counts of this clonotype. V usage is TRBV24-1 and J usage is TRBJ1-2; a weak D match, TRBD1 (5 bases). This CDR3 region has 16 residues. CDR1 is KGHDR and CDR2 is SFDVKD in the germline V gene. V lost 2 bases and J 4 bases, leaving 16 bases between the germline ends. CDR3 coding DNA: TGTGCCACCAGTGATTATACACCGGGACGCTTCTATGGCTACACCTTC. Its protein is CATSDYTPGRFYGYTF.

The chain joins TRBV7-2 to TRBJ1-2; 10 bases align to TRBD1. The CDR3 contains 14 residues. Germline CDR1 and CDR2: SGHTA and FQGNSA. V gave up 5 bases and J gave up 5 bases; unmatched junction bases: 5. The CDR3 bases are TGTGCCAGCAGCATCGGGACAGGGGAATATGGCTACACCTTC. Encoded protein: CASSIGTGEYGYTF. Looking up the rest from reference TRBV7-2 and TRBJ1-2 gives the full variable domain: GAGVSQSPSNKVTEKGKDVELRCDPISGHTALYWYRQSLGQGLEFLIYFQGNSAPDKSGLPSDRFSAERTGGSVSTLTIQRTQQEDSAVYLCASSIGTGEYGYTFGSGTRLTVV.

Comment on this clonotype: The junction departs from the called germline gene at one end, perhaps through a read error. The rearrangement uses TRBV7-7 and TRBJ2-5, with TRBD1 identical over 11 bases. This CDR3 contains 15 residues. Germline assignment: CDR1 SSHAT and CDR2 FNYEAQ (reference sequence). Written as DNA, the CDR3 is TGTGCTAGCAGCCCACGGACAGGGGGCGTTGGGACCCAGTACTTC. It specifies CASSPRTGGVGTQYF.

The chain couples TRBV6-6 to TRBJ2-1; no definite D call. Trimming cost V 10 bases and J 5 bases, with 18 bases left between them. This CDR3 comprises 14 residues. Germline loops: CDR1 MNHNY, CDR2 SVGAGI (reference sequence). The CDR3 is CATRFINLNNEQFF. The CDR3 DNA sequence: TGTGCCACCCGATTTATCAACTTGAACAATGAGCAGTTCTTC.

Only a few counts were recorded for this clonotype. At one boundary the junction diverges from the germline segment, which might be a read error. The chain employs TRBV7-9 and TRBJ2-7; no clear D gene. Germline V gene lookup returns CDR1 SEHNR and CDR2 FQNEAQ (reference sequence). This CDR3 has 16 amino acids. In nucleotides, the CDR3 is TGTGCCGGCAGCTTGTCCCCCGGGTCTTTCTCCTACGAGCAGTACTTC. Amino acid sequence: CAGSLSPGSFSYEQYF.

This clonotype has more than one count but fewer than ten. This CDR3 reads CASSLGLARQETQYF. In DNA form, the CDR3 reads TGCGCCAGCAGCTTGGGGTTGGCTCGCCAAGAGACCCAGTACTTC. V and J are TRBV5-1 and TRBJ2-5; D gene ambiguous. V gave up 0 bases and J gave up 1 base, with 10 bases separating them. The CDR3 covers 15 residues. Germline CDR1 is SGHRS and CDR2 is YFSETQ.

This clonotype has more than one count but fewer than ten. An end of the junction differs from the germline gene, which may be a read error. The chain couples TRBV27 to TRBJ1-1, with 9 bases matching TRBD1. This CDR3 is built from 14 residues. The germline V gene encodes CDR1 MNHEY and CDR2 SMNVEV (reference sequence). The CDR3 DNA sequence: TGCGCCAGCAGTTTGACAGGGGGAACAGCTGAAGCTTTCTTT. It codes for CASSLTGGTAEAFF.

In its sample, this clonotype was seen once. The chain joins TRBV5-5 to TRBJ2-1, with D hard to call. In germline, CDR1 is SGHKS, CDR2 YYEKEE (reference sequence). The germline V and J ends were trimmed by 1 base and 5 bases, with 16 bases remaining between them. This CDR3 comprises 16 residues. CDR3 nucleotide sequence: TGTGCCAGCAGCTTGTCGGGTGGCCTAACCCACAATGAGCAGTTCTTC. Translation: CASSLSGGLTHNEQFF. Combining the CDR3 with reference TRBV5-5 and TRBJ2-1 gives the whole variable domain DAGVTQSPTHLIKTRGQQVTLRCSPISGHKSVSWYQQVLGQGPQFIFQYYEKEERGRGNFPDRFSARQFPNYSSELNVNALLLGDSALYLCASSLSGGLTHNEQFFGPGTRLTVL.

The gene calls are TRBV13 and TRBJ2-3, with 10 positions matching TRBD2. The V and J ends lost 4 bases and 5 bases, in that order; junction bases with no gene match: 3. Germline loops: CDR1 PRHDT, CDR2 FYEKMQ (reference sequence). The CDR3 covers 14 residues. CDR3 amino acids: CASSSWTSGDTQYF. As DNA, the CDR3 is TGTGCCAGCAGCTCGTGGACTAGCGGAGATACGCAGTATTTT.

This clonotype occurred a few times. The CDR3 loop is CASSYTGTRGYNEQFF. Written as DNA, the CDR3 is TGTGCCAGCAGCTACACCGGGACTAGAGGCTACAATGAGCAGTTCTTC. This sequence joins TRBV7-3 and TRBJ2-1; TRBD2 agrees at 8 bases. CDR3 size: 16 residues. The junction had 8 bases not matched to a gene; V was cut back by 4 bases and J by 3 bases. The germline V gene has CDR1 SGHTA and CDR2 FQGTGA.